This T cell receptor beta chain stems from a study of cytomegalovirus exposure and HLA in healthy donors. In the study overall: Within an early data release were roughly 90 million unique TCRs drawn from HLA-typed donors. Overall study results and limits: In a later analysis, common viral pathogens appeared linked to several of the most significant clusters.

This CDR3 spans 13 amino acids. The V end was cut by 0 bases, the J end by 6 bases, with 9 bases between. Germline CDR1 reads SGHRS; CDR2 reads YFSETQ. As to this clone: As yet, its antigen is unknown.

PCR amplification relied on 60 Vbeta primers (plus 13 Jbeta primers). Repertoires were generated with immunoSEQ multiplex PCR, while TCRdb's copy carries only in-frame clones and drops some. The repertoire holds 150,000 to 200,000 clones, with more than 75% as singletons. Healthy bone marrow donors formed the donor group. The receptor comes from a girl less than two years old in good health and CMV-seronegative. The chain carries TRBV5-1 and TRBJ1-1; D uncertain. Source material: PBMCs. The CDR3 DNA reads as TGCGCCAGCAGCTTGGATCAGTTTTCTGAAGCTTTCTTT. Protein product: CASSLDQFSEAFF.